This T cell receptor beta chain was sequenced for a study of cytomegalovirus exposure and HLA in healthy donors. Researchers ran the PCR with 60 Vbeta and 13 Jbeta primers. Repertoires were generated with immunoSEQ multiplex PCR, while TCRdb's copy carries only in-frame clones and drops some. There are 140,000 to 150,000 clones in the sample; around 75% occur only once, and under 2% lies in the top ten. Healthy bone marrow donors made up the donors. The CDR3 consists of 16 residues. CDR1 is SEHNR and CDR2 is FQNEAQ in the germline V gene (reference sequence). After removal of 3 bases from V and 2 bases from J, the junction contained 7 bases not matched to a gene. General study results and limits: Later analysis showed TCR association rates varying by HLA locus, highest for DRB1 and lowest for HLA-C.

In the case of this clone: Its antigen remains unknown.

The chain links TRBV7-9 to TRBJ1-2; 9 bases fit TRBD1. This TCR derives from a woman aged 18-35 years in good health and CMV-seronegative. Sequenced sample: PBMCs. DNA for the CDR3: TGTGCCAGCAGCTTGGGACAGGGTGGGTCGAACTATGGCTACACCTTC. It codes for CASSLGQGGSNYGYTF.